This T cell receptor beta chain derives from a study of human T cells and chemical hapten exposure. The wider study: After 6 days, upper back 0.01% DPC patch tests were scored.

Each CDR3 protein gets one entry after TCRdb re-called the RACE reads with MiXCR. This sample carries 75,000 to 100,000 distinct CDR3 sequences, around 12% of them seen once, and the ten largest clones take approximately 2.1%. Time point: patch test 1, 2 weeks after DPC sensitization. This sample's treatment: therapeutic diphenylcyclopropenone sensitization with weekly scalp DPC. Blood sampling preceded each patch test application. This clonotype came up a few times. Sequencing used whole blood, obtained in connection with sensitization to the hapten diphenylcyclopropenone (DPC). The TCR was taken from a woman aged 40 to 50 with alopecia areata. Some clones in this sample may be carry-over from other donors' samples.

The CDR3 sequence is CSANDGRVIHNEQFF. The DNA for the CDR3 is TGCAGTGCCAACGATGGCAGGGTAATCCACAATGAGCAGTTCTTC. The genes are TRBV20-1 and TRBJ2-1; a weak D match, TRBD1 (5 bases). V was shortened by 6 bases and J by 5 bases, with 20 bases between the two germline ends. In germline, CDR1 is DFQATT, CDR2 SNEGSKA (reference sequence). The CDR3 sequence is 15 residues long.